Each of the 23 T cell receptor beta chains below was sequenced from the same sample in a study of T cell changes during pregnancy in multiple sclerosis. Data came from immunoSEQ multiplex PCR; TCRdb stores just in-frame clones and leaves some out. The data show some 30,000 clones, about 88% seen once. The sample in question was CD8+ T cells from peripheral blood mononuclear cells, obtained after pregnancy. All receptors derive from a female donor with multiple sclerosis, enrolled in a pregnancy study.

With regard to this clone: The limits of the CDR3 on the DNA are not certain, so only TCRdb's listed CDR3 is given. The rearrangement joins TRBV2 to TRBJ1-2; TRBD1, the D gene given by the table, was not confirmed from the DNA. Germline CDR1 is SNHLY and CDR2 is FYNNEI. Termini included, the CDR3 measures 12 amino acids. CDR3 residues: CAVWTRLYGYTF.

The CDR3 reads CASSQGRQGNEKLFF. As DNA, the CDR3 is TGCGCCAGCAGCCAAGGGAGACAGGGGAATGAAAAACTGTTTTTT. The chain carries TRBV4-1 and TRBJ1-4; 8 nucleotides align to TRBD1. The V gene's germline CDR1 is MGHRA and CDR2 YSYEKL. The V segment lost 1 base and the J segment 5 bases; nucleotides outside the gene matches: 3. The CDR3 extends over 15 amino acids.

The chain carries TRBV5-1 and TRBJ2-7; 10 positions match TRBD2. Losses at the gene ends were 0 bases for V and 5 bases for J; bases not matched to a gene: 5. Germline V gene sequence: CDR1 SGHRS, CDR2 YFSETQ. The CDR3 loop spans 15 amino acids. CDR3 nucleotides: TGCGCCAGCAGCTTGGGGGCCGGGACTAGCGACGAGCAGTACTTC. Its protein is CASSLGAGTSDEQYF.

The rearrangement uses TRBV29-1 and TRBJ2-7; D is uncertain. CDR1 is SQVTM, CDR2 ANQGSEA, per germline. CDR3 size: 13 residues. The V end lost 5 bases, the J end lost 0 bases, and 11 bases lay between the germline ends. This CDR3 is CSVQHSSSYEQYF. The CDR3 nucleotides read TGCAGCGTTCAACACAGTAGCTCCTACGAGCAGTACTTC.

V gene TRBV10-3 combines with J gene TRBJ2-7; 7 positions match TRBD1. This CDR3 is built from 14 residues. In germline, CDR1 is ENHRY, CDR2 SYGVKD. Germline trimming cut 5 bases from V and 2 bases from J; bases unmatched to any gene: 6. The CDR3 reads CAISRTGPPYEQYF. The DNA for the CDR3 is TGTGCCATCAGTCGGACAGGCCCGCCCTACGAGCAGTACTTC.

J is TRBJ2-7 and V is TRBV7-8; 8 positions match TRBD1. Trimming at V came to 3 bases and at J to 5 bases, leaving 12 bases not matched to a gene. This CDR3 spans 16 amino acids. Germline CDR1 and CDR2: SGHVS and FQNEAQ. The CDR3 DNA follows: TGTGCCAGCAGCTTTTCCCACACAGGGGGGAAGGACGAGCAGTACTTC. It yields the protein CASSFSHTGGKDEQYF.

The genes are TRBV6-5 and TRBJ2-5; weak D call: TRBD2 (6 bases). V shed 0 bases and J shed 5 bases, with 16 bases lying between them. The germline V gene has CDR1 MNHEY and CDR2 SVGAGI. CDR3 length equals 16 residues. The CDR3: CASSYSGGPTWETQYF. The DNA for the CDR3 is TGTGCCAGCAGTTACTCGGGAGGACCGACCTGGGAGACCCAGTACTTC.

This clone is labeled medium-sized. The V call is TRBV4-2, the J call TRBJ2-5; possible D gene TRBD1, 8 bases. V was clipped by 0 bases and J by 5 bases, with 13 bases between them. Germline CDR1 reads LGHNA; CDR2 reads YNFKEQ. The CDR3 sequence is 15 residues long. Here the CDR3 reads CASSQEQGGSETQYF. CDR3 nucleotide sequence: TGTGCCAGCAGCCAAGAACAGGGGGGGTCGGAGACCCAGTACTTC.

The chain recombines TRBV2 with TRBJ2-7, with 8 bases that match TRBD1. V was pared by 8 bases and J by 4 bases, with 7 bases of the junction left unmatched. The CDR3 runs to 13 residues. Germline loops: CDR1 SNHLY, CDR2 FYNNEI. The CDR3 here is CASGQGGIYEQYF. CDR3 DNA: TGTGCCAGCGGACAGGGTGGTATTTACGAGCAGTACTTC. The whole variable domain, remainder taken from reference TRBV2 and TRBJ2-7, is EPEVTQTPSHQVTQMGQEVILRCVPISNHLYFYWYRQILGQKVEFLVSFYNNEISEKSEIFDDQFSVERPDGSNFTLKIRSTKLEDSAMYFCASGQGGIYEQYFGPGTRLTVT.

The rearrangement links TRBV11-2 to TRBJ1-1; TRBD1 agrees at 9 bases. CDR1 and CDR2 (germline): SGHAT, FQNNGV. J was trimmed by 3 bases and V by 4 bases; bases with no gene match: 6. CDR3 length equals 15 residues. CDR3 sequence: CASSSTGGEYTEAFF. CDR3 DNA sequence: TGTGCCAGCAGCTCTACAGGGGGCGAGTACACTGAAGCTTTCTTT.

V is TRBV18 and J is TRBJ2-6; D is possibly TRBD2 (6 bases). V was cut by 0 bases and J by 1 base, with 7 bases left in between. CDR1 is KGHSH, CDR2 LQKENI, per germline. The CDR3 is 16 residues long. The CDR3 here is CASSPPEGSGANVLTF. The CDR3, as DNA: TGTGCCAGCTCACCACCGGAGGGATCTGGGGCCAACGTCCTGACTTTC.

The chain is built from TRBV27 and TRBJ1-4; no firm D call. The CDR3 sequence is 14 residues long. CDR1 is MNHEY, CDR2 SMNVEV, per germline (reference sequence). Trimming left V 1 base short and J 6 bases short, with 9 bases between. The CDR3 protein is CASSLLGGDEKLFF. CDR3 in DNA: TGTGCCAGCAGTTTATTAGGAGGAGATGAAAAACTGTTTTTT.

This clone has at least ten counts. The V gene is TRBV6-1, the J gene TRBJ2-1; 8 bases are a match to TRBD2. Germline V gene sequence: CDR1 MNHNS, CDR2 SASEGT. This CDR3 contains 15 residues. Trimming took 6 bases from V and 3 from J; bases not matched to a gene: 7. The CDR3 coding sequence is TGTGCCAGCAGCATAACTAGCGGTGACTACAATGAGCAGTTCTTC. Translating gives CASSITSGDYNEQFF.

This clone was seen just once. Here the CDR3 DNA reads TGTGCCAGCAGCTTACTCACAGGGCAGAACACTGAAGCTTTCTTT. It translates to CASSLLTGQNTEAFF. V gene TRBV7-9 combines with J gene TRBJ1-1, with D possibly TRBD1 on 6 matching bases. V dropped 2 bases and J dropped 1 base, with 11 bases sitting between them. This CDR3 contains 15 residues. Germline CDR1 SEHNR, CDR2 FQNEAQ (reference sequence). Full variable domain (remainder filled in from reference TRBV7-9 and TRBJ1-1): DTGVSQNPRHKITKRGQNVTFRCDPISEHNRLYWYRQTLGQGPEFLTYFQNEAQLEKSRLLSDRFSAERPKGSFSTLEIQRTEQGDSAMYLCASSLLTGQNTEAFFGQGTRLTVV.

In nucleotides, the CDR3 is TGTGCCAGCAGCTTTCTGGGGCGATCCTACGAGCAGTACTTC. This translates into CASSFLGRSYEQYF. The chain combines TRBV5-5 with TRBJ2-7; D may be TRBD1 (5 bases). The CDR3 has 14 residues. V lost 2 bases and J 1 base, leaving 10 bases between the germline ends. Germline loops: CDR1 SGHKS, CDR2 YYEKEE (reference sequence).

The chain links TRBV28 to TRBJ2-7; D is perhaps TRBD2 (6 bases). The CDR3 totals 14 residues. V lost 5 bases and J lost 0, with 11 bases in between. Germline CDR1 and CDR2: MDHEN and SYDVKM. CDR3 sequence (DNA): TGTGCCAGCAGTCCGGGACTCGGCTCCTACGAGCAGTACTTC. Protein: CASSPGLGSYEQYF.

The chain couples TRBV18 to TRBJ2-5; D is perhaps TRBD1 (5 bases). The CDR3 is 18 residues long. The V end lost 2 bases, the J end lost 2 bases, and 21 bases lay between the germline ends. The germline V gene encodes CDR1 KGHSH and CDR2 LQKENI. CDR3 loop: CASSPRFRIDSTQETQYF. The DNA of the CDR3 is TGTGCCAGCTCACCAAGGTTCCGAATCGACAGTACACAAGAGACCCAGTACTTC. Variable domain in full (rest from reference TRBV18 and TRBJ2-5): NAGVMQNPRHLVRRRGQEARLRCSPMKGHSHVYWYRQLPEEGLKFMVYLQKENIIDESGMPKERFSAEFPKEGPSILRIQQVVRGDSAAYFCASSPRFRIDSTQETQYFGPGTRLLVL.

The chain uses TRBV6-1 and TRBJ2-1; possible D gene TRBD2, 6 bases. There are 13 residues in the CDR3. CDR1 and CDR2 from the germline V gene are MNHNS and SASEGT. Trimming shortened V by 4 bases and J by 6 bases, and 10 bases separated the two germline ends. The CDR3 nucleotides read TGTGCCAGCAGTGTCGGGAGTGGCAATGAGCAGTTCTTC. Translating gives CASSVGSGNEQFF.

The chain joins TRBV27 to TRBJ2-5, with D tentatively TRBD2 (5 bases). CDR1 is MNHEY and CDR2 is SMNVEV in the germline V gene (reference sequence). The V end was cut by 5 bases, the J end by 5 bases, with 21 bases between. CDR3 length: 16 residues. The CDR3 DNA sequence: TGTGCCAGCAGTCCCTGGGAAGACTACCCTGGGGAGACCCAGTACTTC. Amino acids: CASSPWEDYPGETQYF.

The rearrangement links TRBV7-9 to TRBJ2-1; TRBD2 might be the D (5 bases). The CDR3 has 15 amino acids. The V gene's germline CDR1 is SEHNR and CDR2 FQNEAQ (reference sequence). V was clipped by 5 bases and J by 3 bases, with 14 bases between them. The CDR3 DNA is TGTGCCAGCAGCCTAGGACTCTCCATCTACAATGAGCAGTTCTTC. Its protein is CASSLGLSIYNEQFF. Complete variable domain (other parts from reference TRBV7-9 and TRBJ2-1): DTGVSQNPRHKITKRGQNVTFRCDPISEHNRLYWYRQTLGQGPEFLTYFQNEAQLEKSRLLSDRFSAERPKGSFSTLEIQRTEQGDSAMYLCASSLGLSIYNEQFFGPGTRLTVL.

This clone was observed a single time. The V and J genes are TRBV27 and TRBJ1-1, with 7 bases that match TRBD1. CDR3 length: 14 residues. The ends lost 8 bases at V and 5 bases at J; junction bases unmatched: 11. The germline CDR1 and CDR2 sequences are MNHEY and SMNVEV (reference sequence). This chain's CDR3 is CASRTGGSRTEAFF. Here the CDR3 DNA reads TGTGCCAGCCGGACAGGTGGTTCGAGGACTGAAGCTTTCTTT.

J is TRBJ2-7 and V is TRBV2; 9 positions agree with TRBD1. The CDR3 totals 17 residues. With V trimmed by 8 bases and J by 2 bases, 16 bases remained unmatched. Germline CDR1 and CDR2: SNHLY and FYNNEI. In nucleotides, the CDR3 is TGTGCCAGCGGAGACCCGACGGGGACAGGGATAACCTACGAGCAGTACTTC. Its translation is CASGDPTGTGITYEQYF.

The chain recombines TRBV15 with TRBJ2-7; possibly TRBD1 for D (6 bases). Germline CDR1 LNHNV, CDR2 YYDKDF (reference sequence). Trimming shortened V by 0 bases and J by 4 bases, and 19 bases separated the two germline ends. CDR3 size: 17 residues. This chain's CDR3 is CATSREGTSGGLYEQYF. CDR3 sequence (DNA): TGTGCCACCAGCAGAGAGGGGACGAGTGGGGGCTTATACGAGCAGTACTTC.